A single sample is the source of the 16 T cell receptor beta chains below, sequenced in a study of blood T cells in healthy people across ages. The authors ran a second PCR of 7 to 11 cycles using a sample-barcoded 5' primer and a J-beta primer mix. TCRdb reprocessed the 5' RACE reads with MiXCR, giving one entry per CDR3 protein. The sample yields 600,000 to 1,000,000 distinct CDR3 sequences, 55% to 70% seen once. Material for sequencing was blood. These TCRs come from a young man in good health.

This sequence joins TRBV2 and TRBJ2-1; tentative D call: TRBD1 (6 bases). Germline values: CDR1 SNHLY, CDR2 FYNNEI. The germline V and J ends were trimmed by 7 bases and 3 bases, with 13 bases remaining between them. The CDR3 covers 14 residues. As DNA, the CDR3 is TGTGCCAGCATCCGAGGCAGGGGCTACAATGAGCAGTTCTTC. Amino acids: CASIRGRGYNEQFF.

This clonotype was counted between two and nine times. The gene calls are TRBV20-1 and TRBJ2-5, with a weak D call TRBD2 (6 bases). The CDR3 spans 14 residues. The ends were cut back, 1 base at V and 2 bases at J, with 11 bases in the middle. Germline V gene data show CDR1 as DFQATT and CDR2 as SNEGSKA (reference sequence). The CDR3 DNA sequence: TGCAGTGCTAGAGCCGGGGACTGGCAAGAGACCCAGTACTTC. This codes for CSARAGDWQETQYF.

The V gene is TRBV7-2, the J gene TRBJ2-7; 9 bases align to TRBD2. The CDR3 has 16 amino acids. Germline V gene data show CDR1 as SGHTA and CDR2 as FQGNSA. Trimming at V came to 4 bases and at J to 0 bases, leaving 7 bases not matched to a gene. The CDR3 loop reads CASSSRAGGSSYEQYF. As DNA, the CDR3 is TGTGCCAGCAGCTCTAGAGCGGGAGGCAGCTCCTACGAGCAGTACTTC. The whole variable domain, remainder taken from reference TRBV7-2 and TRBJ2-7, is GAGVSQSPSNKVTEKGKDVELRCDPISGHTALYWYRQSLGQGLEFLIYFQGNSAPDKSGLPSDRFSAERTGGSVSTLTIQRTQQEDSAVYLCASSSRAGGSSYEQYFGPGTRLTVT.

The V and J genes are TRBV5-1 and TRBJ1-4; no reliable D call. Deletions cut 0 bases from V and 3 bases from J, with 6 bases between. This CDR3 is 14 amino acids long. Germline CDR1 and CDR2: SGHRS and YFSETQ. Written as DNA, the CDR3 is TGCGCCAGCAGCTTGGGAAGCCCTAATGAAAAACTGTTTTTT. It specifies CASSLGSPNEKLFF.

CDR3: CASTQGYTEAFF. The CDR3 DNA reads TGTGCCAGCACCCAGGGTTACACTGAAGCTTTCTTT. This chain connects TRBV12-3 or TRBV12-4 to TRBJ1-1, with D possibly TRBD1 on 5 matching bases. The CDR3 loop spans 12 amino acids. Trimming removed 7 bases from V and 3 bases from J, with 9 bases in between.

This clonotype showed up just a few times. The chain joins TRBV6-2 or TRBV6-3 to TRBJ2-2, with D tentatively TRBD2 (5 bases). The CDR3 is 13 amino acids. CDR1 MNHEY and CDR2 SVGEGT come from the germline V gene. Deletions cut 5 bases from V and 7 bases from J, with 11 bases between. The CDR3 reads CASSNPGNGELFF. CDR3 DNA: TGTGCCAGCAGTAACCCGGGAAACGGGGAGCTGTTTTTT.

This chain uses TRBV28 with TRBJ2-1, with 9 bases identical to TRBD1. Germline assignment: CDR1 MDHEN and CDR2 SYDVKM. V lost 8 bases to trimming and J lost 6 bases; unmatched junction nucleotides: 8. CDR3 length equals 14 residues. CDR3 in DNA: TGTGCCAGCGGGGACAGGGAGGGGTCCAATGAGCAGTTCTTC. Its translation is CASGDREGSNEQFF.

This sequence joins TRBV6-2 or TRBV6-3 and TRBJ2-1, with D perhaps assigned TRBD1 or TRBD2 (5 bases each). The V end was cut by 0 bases, the J end by 2 bases, with 11 bases between. The CDR3 has 16 amino acids. CDR1 and CDR2 from the germline V gene are MNHEY and SVGEGT. CDR3 nucleotide sequence: TGTGCCAGCAGTTACTCGTATCGGGGCGCCTACAATGAGCAGTTCTTC. Its protein is CASSYSYRGAYNEQFF.

The chain is built from TRBV20-1 and TRBJ1-5; no firm D call. Germline V CDR1 and CDR2: DFQATT, SNEGSKA (reference sequence). V was pared by 2 bases and J by 7 bases, with 18 bases between. The CDR3 is made up of 15 amino acids. The CDR3 DNA follows: TGCAGTGCTAGATCGTCGACGGGCTTCCCCCAGCCCCAGCATTTT. Translation gives CSARSSTGFPQPQHF.

The rearrangement uses TRBV4-1 and TRBJ2-1; no definite D call. Trimming left V 4 bases short and J 4 bases short, with 14 bases between. Germline lookup yields CDR1 MGHRA and CDR2 YSYEKL. The CDR3 length is 15 residues. DNA for the CDR3: TGCGCCAGCAGCCCGGTTGGTCCTCTTTACAATGAGCAGTTCTTC. It yields the protein CASSPVGPLYNEQFF.

This sequence joins TRBV12-3 or TRBV12-4 and TRBJ2-1; 9 nucleotides align to TRBD2. The CDR3 is made up of 15 amino acids. With 5 bases clipped from V and 2 bases from J, the junction kept 4 bases outside the gene matches. In nucleotides, the CDR3 is TGTGCCAGCAGTAGACTAGCGGCAACCTACAATGAGCAGTTCTTC. Protein product: CASSRLAATYNEQFF.

This clonotype ranks as medium-sized. The chain has TRBV5-1 and TRBJ2-1; possibly TRBD2 for D (6 bases). With 6 bases removed from V and 4 bases from J, the gap between germline ends came to 14 bases. Germline CDR1 and CDR2: SGHRS and YFSETQ. CDR3 length: 14 amino acids. CDR3 in DNA: TGCGCCAGCAACTCGGGGGAGCCTTACAATGAGCAGTTCTTC. As protein: CASNSGEPYNEQFF.

The J gene is TRBJ1-5, the V gene TRBV9, with TRBD1 as a possible D gene (6 bases). V lost 0 bases, J lost 6 bases, and 13 bases lay in between. The CDR3 length is 15 residues. Germline CDR1 and CDR2: SGDLS and YYNGEE. CDR3 coding DNA: TGTGCCAGCAGCGTAGGGGGGGCGCTGGGTCAGCCCCAGCATTTT. It encodes CASSVGGALGQPQHF.

This clonotype was observed at least ten times. The chain recombines TRBV4-1 with TRBJ1-1; D call uncertain. Germline CDR1 and CDR2: MGHRA and YSYEKL. V gave up 5 bases and J gave up 1 base, with 11 bases separating them. CDR3 length: 14 residues. The CDR3 here is CASSFNDWNTEAFF. In DNA form, the CDR3 reads TGCGCCAGCAGCTTTAACGACTGGAACACTGAAGCTTTCTTT.

The table lists this clonotype with a few counts. This sequence joins TRBV6-5 and TRBJ2-7, with TRBD2 identical over 7 bases. Germline lookup yields CDR1 MNHEY and CDR2 SVGAGI. The V gene end was trimmed by 2 bases and the J gene end by 3 bases; junction bases not matched to a gene: 4. CDR3 length: 14 residues. The CDR3 sequence is CASSYGGGVYEQYF. CDR3 coding DNA: TGTGCCAGCAGTTACGGTGGGGGGGTCTACGAGCAGTACTTC.

This clonotype has only one observation. The chain uses TRBV7-2 and TRBJ2-1, with 12 nucleotides matching TRBD2. CDR3 length: 15 amino acids. Unmatched junction bases numbered 5, after V lost 6 bases and J lost 5 bases. Per germline, CDR1 SGHTA and CDR2 FQGNSA. CDR3 DNA: TGTGCCAGCAGACACCGGACTAGCGGGAACAATGAGCAGTTCTTC. As protein: CASRHRTSGNNEQFF.